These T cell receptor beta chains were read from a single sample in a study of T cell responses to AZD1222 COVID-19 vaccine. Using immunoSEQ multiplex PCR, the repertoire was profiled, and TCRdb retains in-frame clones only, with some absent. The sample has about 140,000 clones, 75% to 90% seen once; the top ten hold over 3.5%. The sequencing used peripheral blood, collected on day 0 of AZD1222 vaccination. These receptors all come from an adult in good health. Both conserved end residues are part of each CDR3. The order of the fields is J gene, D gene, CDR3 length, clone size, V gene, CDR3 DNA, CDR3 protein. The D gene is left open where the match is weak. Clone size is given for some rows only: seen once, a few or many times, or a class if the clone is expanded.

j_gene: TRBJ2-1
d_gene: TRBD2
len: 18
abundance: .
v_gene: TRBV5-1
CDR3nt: TGCGCCAGCAGCCGCGGGACTAGCGGGGGACTCTCCTACAATGAGCAGTTCTTC
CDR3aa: CASSRGTSGGLSYNEQFF

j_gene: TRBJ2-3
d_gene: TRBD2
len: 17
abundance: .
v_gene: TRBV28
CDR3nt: TGTGCCAGCAACGCCGGGACTAGCGGGGGTAGCACAGATACGCAGTATTTT
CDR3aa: CASNAGTSGGSTDTQYF

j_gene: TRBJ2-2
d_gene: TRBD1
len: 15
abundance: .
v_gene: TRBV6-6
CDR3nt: TGTGCCAGCAGTTATGGACAGGGTTTTACCGGGGAGCTGTTTTTT
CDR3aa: CASSYGQGFTGELFF

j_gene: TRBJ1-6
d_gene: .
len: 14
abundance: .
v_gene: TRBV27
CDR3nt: TGTGCCAGCAGTTTCACGGGTGTAGGGTCACCCCTCCACTTT
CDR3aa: CASSFTGVGSPLHF

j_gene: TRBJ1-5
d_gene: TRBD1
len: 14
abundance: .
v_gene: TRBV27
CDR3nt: TGTGCCAGCAGTCCCCGACAGGGGGGAAGGCCCCAGCATTTT
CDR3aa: CASSPRQGGRPQHF

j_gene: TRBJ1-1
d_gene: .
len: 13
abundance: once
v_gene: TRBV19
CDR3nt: TGTGCCAGTAGTATTCGGGTGAACACTGAAGCTTTCTTT
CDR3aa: CASSIRVNTEAFF

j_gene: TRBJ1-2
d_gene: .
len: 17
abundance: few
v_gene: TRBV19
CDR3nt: TGTGCCAGTAGTATGCGGGCAGGGGTAGGAGCTAACTATGGCTACACCTTC
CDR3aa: CASSMRAGVGANYGYTF

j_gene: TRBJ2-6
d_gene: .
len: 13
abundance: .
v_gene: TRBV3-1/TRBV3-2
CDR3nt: TGTGCCAGCAGTCTCGCACGGGCCAACGTCCTGACTTTC
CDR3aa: CASSLARANVLTF

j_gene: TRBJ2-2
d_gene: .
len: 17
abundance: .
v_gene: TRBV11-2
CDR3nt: TGTGCCAGCAGCTCATGGACCGGACAGTCGAACACCGGGGAGCTGTTTTTT
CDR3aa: CASSSWTGQSNTGELFF

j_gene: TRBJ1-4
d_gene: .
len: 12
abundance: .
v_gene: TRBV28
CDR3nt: TGTGCCAGCAGTAACACCAATGAAAAACTGTTTTTT
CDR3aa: CASSNTNEKLFF

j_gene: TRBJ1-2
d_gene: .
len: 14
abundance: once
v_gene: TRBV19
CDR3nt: TGTGCCAGTAGTATAGCGGAGACGGCGGATGGCTACACCTTC
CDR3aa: CASSIAETADGYTF

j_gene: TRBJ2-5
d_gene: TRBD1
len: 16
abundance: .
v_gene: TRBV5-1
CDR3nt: TGCGCCAGCAGCTCAAGAGACAGGGGGCCGTGGGAGACCCAGTACTTC
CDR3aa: CASSSRDRGPWETQYF

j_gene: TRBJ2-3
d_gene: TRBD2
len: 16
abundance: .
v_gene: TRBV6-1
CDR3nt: TGTGCCAGCAGTGATGTCCTAGCGGGGGGGCCGGATACGCAGTATTTT
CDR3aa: CASSDVLAGGPDTQYF

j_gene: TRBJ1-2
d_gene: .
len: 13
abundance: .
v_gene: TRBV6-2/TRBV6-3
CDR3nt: TGTGCCAGCAGTTACTCAGGAATTGATGGCTACACCTTC
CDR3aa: CASSYSGIDGYTF

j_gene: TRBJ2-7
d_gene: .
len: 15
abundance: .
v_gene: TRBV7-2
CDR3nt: TGTGCCAGCAGCTTAGGTGTAGGGGTTCGGTACGAGCAGTACTTC
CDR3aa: CASSLGVGVRYEQYF

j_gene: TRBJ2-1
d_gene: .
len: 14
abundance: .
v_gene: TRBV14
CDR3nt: TGTGCCAGCAGCCAGGGGGGCTCCTACAATGAGCAGTTCTTC
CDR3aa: CASSQGGSYNEQFF

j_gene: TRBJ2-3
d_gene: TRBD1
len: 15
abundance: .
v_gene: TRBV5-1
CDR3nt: TGCGCCAGCAGCTTGGGGACAGGGTTTGCGGATACGCAGTATTTT
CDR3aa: CASSLGTGFADTQYF

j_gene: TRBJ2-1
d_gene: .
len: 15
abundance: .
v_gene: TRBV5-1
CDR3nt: TGCGCCAGCAGCTTGACAGTTATCTCCTACAATGAGCAGTTCTTC
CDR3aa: CASSLTVISYNEQFF

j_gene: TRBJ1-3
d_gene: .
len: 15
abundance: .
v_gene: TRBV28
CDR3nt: TGTGCCAGCAGTTACCTATTGGGGGGCACAAACACCATATATTTT
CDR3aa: CASSYLLGGTNTIYF

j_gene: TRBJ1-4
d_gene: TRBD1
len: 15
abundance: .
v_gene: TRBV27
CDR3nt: TGTGCCAGCAGCTCTACTCCGACAGGGGCAGAAAAACTGTTTTTT
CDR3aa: CASSSTPTGAEKLFF

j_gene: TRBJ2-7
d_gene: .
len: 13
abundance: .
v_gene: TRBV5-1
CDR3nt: TGCGCCAGCAGCGGCGGGACAGCTTACGAGCAGTACTTC
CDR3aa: CASSGGTAYEQYF

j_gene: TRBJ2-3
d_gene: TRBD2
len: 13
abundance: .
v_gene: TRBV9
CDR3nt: TGTGCCAGCAGCCCGATGACTAGCCCCAGCCCGTATTTT
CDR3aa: CASSPMTSPSPYF

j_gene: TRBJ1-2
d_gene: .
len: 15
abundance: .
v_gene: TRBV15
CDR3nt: TGTGCCACCAGCAGGGGGGGTACAGGGAACTATGGCTACACCTTC
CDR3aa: CATSRGGTGNYGYTF

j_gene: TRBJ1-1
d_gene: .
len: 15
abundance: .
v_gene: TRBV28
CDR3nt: TGTGCCAGCAGTTCCTCCACAGGGTGGAACACTGAAGCTTTCTTT
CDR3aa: CASSSSTGWNTEAFF

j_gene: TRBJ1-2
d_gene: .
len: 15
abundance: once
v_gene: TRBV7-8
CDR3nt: TGTGCCAGCAGCTCCAGGGACACGACCCGGGAGGGCTACACCTTC
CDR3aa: CASSSRDTTREGYTF